Listed here are 29 T cell receptor beta chains from one sample, sequenced in a study of T-cell reconstitution after alpha-beta-depleted transplantation in children. TCRbeta library construction was performed incorporating unique molecular identifiers. TCRdb reanalysed the PCR reads using MiXCR and keeps one entry per CDR3 protein. The repertoire holds about 350,000 distinct CDR3 sequences, with roughly 17% as singletons. Sequences were derived from PBMCs, mostly from graft donor cells, sampled 360 days after TCRalphabeta/CD19-depleted stem cell transplant. Receptors originate from a male patient between 2 and 10 years old who had a stem cell transplant for acute lymphoblastic leukemia, so the T cells may come from the graft donor.

This clonotype showed up just a few times. The chain combines TRBV29-1 with TRBJ2-6; D unclear. Between the trimmed V and J ends, which lost 8 bases and 1 base, there was a span of 15 bases. Germline CDR1 is SQVTM and CDR2 is ANQGSEA. This CDR3 contains 15 residues. The CDR3 sequence is CSIWTVQSGANVLTF. The CDR3 bases are TGCAGCATTTGGACGGTTCAATCTGGGGCCAACGTCCTGACTTTC.

V and J are TRBV12-5 and TRBJ2-5, with D possibly matching TRBD2 (6 bases). Germline CDR1 is LGHNT and CDR2 is FRNRAP. V shed 2 bases and J shed 5 bases, with 9 bases lying between them. This CDR3 comprises 13 residues. CDR3 loop: CASGLSLAETQYF. The CDR3 DNA reads as TGTGCTAGTGGTTTGTCCCTAGCGGAGACCCAGTACTTC.

In its sample, this clonotype was seen a few times. The V gene is TRBV4-1, the J gene TRBJ2-7; D is unresolved. V was cut by 1 base and J by 4 bases, with 14 bases left in between. The germline V gene encodes CDR1 MGHRA and CDR2 YSYEKL. The CDR3 runs to 15 residues. The CDR3 DNA follows: TGCGCCAGCAGCCAAGCACAGCAGACCTTTTACGAGCAGTACTTC. Protein product: CASSQAQQTFYEQYF.

The rearrangement links TRBV7-2 to TRBJ2-7; D possibly corresponds to TRBD2 (5 bases). The CDR3 spans 15 residues. Germline values: CDR1 SGHTA, CDR2 FQGNSA. The V end lost 0 bases, the J end lost 0 bases, and 9 bases lay between the germline ends. CDR3 sequence (DNA): TGTGCCAGCAGCTTAGCTCCTAGCAGCTCCTACGAGCAGTACTTC. Translating it yields CASSLAPSSSYEQYF.

This clonotype occurred a few times. This chain links TRBV5-1 with TRBJ1-2; 9 positions match TRBD1. Germline CDR1 and CDR2: SGHRS and YFSETQ. This CDR3 has 17 residues. With 3 bases clipped from V and 3 bases from J, the junction kept 12 bases outside the gene matches. CDR3 region: CASSWGTGIPEDYGYTF. CDR3 DNA sequence: TGCGCCAGCAGCTGGGGGACAGGGATACCCGAGGACTATGGCTACACCTTC.

This clonotype was seen only a few times. The chain is built from TRBV11-2 and TRBJ2-5, with 15 bases fitting TRBD2. This CDR3 comprises 17 residues. V trimming: 4 bases; J trimming: 5 bases; junction bases outside the gene matches: 8. In germline, CDR1 is SGHAT, CDR2 FQNNGV. As DNA, the CDR3 is TGTGCCAGCAGCTCCTGGACTAGCGGGAGGGCCGAGGAGACCCAGTACTTC. It translates to CASSSWTSGRAEETQYF. The full variable domain, in which reference TRBV11-2 and TRBJ2-5 provide the parts outside the CDR3, is EAGVAQSPRYKIIEKRQSVAFWCNPISGHATLYWYQQILGQGPKLLIQFQNNGVVDDSQLPKDRFSAERLKGVDSTLKIQPAKLEDSAVYLCASSSWTSGRAEETQYFGPGTRLLVL.

The rearrangement joins TRBV4-1 to TRBJ1-2; D is uncertain. The CDR3 contains 14 residues. Trimming took off 1 base at V and 4 bases at J, with 10 bases between the two ends. Germline CDR1 MGHRA, CDR2 YSYEKL. DNA for the CDR3: TGCGCCAGCAGCCAAGGAGATAGGCCCTATGGCTACACCTTC. Amino acids: CASSQGDRPYGYTF.

This clonotype was observed many times. The chain combines TRBV4-3 with TRBJ2-5; D unclear. The CDR3 length is 13 residues. The ends were cut back, 1 base at V and 4 bases at J, with 7 bases in the middle. Germline V gives CDR1 LGHNA, CDR2 YSLEER. The CDR3, as DNA: TGCGCCAGCAGCCAAGGACGCGGAGAGACCCAGTACTTC. Translation: CASSQGRGETQYF.

This rearrangement joins TRBV30 to TRBJ2-7; D ambiguous. The CDR3 is 15 amino acids. CDR1 GTSNPN and CDR2 SVGIG come from the germline V gene (reference sequence). V shed 5 bases and J shed 2 bases, with 19 bases lying between them. The CDR3 sequence: CAWRHPRIYPYEQYF. DNA of the CDR3: TGTGCCTGGCGCCACCCTCGGATATATCCCTACGAGCAGTACTTC.

Of note for this clonotype: Just one base apart from a much larger clone, this may be a read error. The rearrangement links TRBV5-1 to TRBJ2-3; D is unresolved. V was trimmed by 5 bases and J by 5 bases, leaving 18 bases between them. Germline V lookup: CDR1 SGHRS, CDR2 YFSETQ. The CDR3 spans 15 residues. The CDR3, as DNA: TGCGCCAGCAGTTACGTTGGCTCGGGCAAAGATACGCAGTATTTT. It yields the protein CASSYVGSGKDTQYF.

In this sample, this clonotype turned up a few times. The J gene is TRBJ2-5, the V gene TRBV20-1; 7 nucleotides align to TRBD1. CDR3 length equals 13 residues. Looked up from germline, CDR1 is DFQATT and CDR2 is SNEGSKA (reference sequence). With 8 bases clipped from V and 3 bases from J, the junction kept 9 bases outside the gene matches. DNA for the CDR3: TGCAGTCCCCGGACAGGTGACAAAGAGACCCAGTACTTC. Its translation: CSPRTGDKETQYF.

This clonotype has a handful of counts. The CDR3 nucleotides are TGTGCCAGCTCACCAGGGCAGACATACAATGAGCAGTTCTTC. This sequence encodes CASSPGQTYNEQFF. The rearrangement uses TRBV18 and TRBJ2-1; D call uncertain. CDR1 is KGHSH, CDR2 LQKENI, per germline. Trimming left V 2 bases short and J 4 bases short, with 9 bases between. The CDR3 loop spans 14 amino acids. The whole variable domain, remainder taken from reference TRBV18 and TRBJ2-1, is NAGVMQNPRHLVRRRGQEARLRCSPMKGHSHVYWYRQLPEEGLKFMVYLQKENIIDESGMPKERFSAEFPKEGPSILRIQQVVRGDSAAYFCASSPGQTYNEQFFGPGTRLTVL.

This chain connects TRBV28 to TRBJ2-5; 7 bases agree with TRBD2. This CDR3 spans 15 amino acids. CDR1 is MDHEN and CDR2 is SYDVKM in the germline V gene. J was trimmed by 2 bases and V by 2 bases; bases with no gene match: 5. The CDR3 sequence is CASSLHSGLQETQYF. The CDR3, as DNA: TGTGCCAGCAGTTTACATAGCGGGCTACAAGAGACCCAGTACTTC. Complete variable domain (other parts from reference TRBV28 and TRBJ2-5): DVKVTQSSRYLVKRTGEKVFLECVQDMDHENMFWYRQDPGLGLRLIYFSYDVKMKEKGDIPEGYSVSREKKERFSLILESASTNQTSMYLCASSLHSGLQETQYFGPGTRLLVL.

This clonotype was counted a single time. V is TRBV20-1 and J is TRBJ2-5; 8 bases fit TRBD1. CDR3 length: 12 amino acids. CDR1 is DFQATT and CDR2 is SNEGSKA in the germline V gene (reference sequence). J was trimmed by 3 bases and V by 5 bases; bases with no gene match: 2. CDR3 protein: CSAPTGEETQYF. CDR3 bases: TGCAGTGCTCCGACAGGGGAAGAGACCCAGTACTTC.

This clonotype showed up just a few times. This rearrangement joins TRBV3-1 to TRBJ2-3, with 10 positions matching TRBD2. The junction had 5 bases not matched to a gene; V was cut back by 0 bases and J by 2 bases. CDR3 length equals 17 residues. Germline values: CDR1 LGHDT, CDR2 YNNKEL (reference sequence). CDR3 residues: CASSQDSGLAPTDTQYF. DNA of the CDR3: TGTGCCAGCAGCCAAGACTCGGGACTAGCGCCCACAGATACGCAGTATTTT.

This CDR3 reads CTSSQGSGSYNEQFF. The CDR3 DNA reads as TGCACCAGCAGCCAAGGGAGCGGCTCCTACAATGAGCAGTTCTTC. This sequence joins TRBV1 and TRBJ2-1. TRBV1 is a pseudogene. The CDR3 contains 15 residues.

This clonotype was seen a handful of times. J is TRBJ2-3 and V is TRBV20-1; 8 bases are a match to TRBD2. V trimming: 1 base; J trimming: 5 bases; junction bases outside the gene matches: 8. The CDR3 loop spans 15 amino acids. Germline lookup yields CDR1 DFQATT and CDR2 SNEGSKA (reference sequence). CDR3 region: CSARVRAGAGDTQYF. The CDR3 DNA reads TGCAGTGCTAGAGTCAGAGCGGGGGCAGGAGATACGCAGTATTTT.

V gene TRBV29-1 combines with J gene TRBJ2-1, with 9 bases that match TRBD1. The CDR3 covers 16 residues. Germline CDR1 SQVTM, CDR2 ANQGSEA. Trimming cost V 6 bases and J 9 bases; bases outside gene matches: 18. The DNA of the CDR3 is TGCAGCGTGGGTACCCAGATGGGACAGGGTGCGGGTGAGCAGTTCTTC. It translates to CSVGTQMGQGAGEQFF.

This clonotype was found a few times. The chain is built from TRBV29-1 and TRBJ2-7; 7 bases map to TRBD1. Trimming cost V 6 bases and J 3 bases; bases outside gene matches: 17. The V gene's germline CDR1 is SQVTM and CDR2 ANQGSEA. The CDR3 has 16 amino acids. CDR3 DNA sequence: TGCAGCGTCCGCGTCTACCGAAGACAGGGTAGCTACGAGCAGTACTTC. It is translated as CSVRVYRRQGSYEQYF.

This clonotype was picked up many times. J is TRBJ1-4 and V is TRBV5-6; 10 nucleotides line up with TRBD1. This CDR3 contains 13 residues. J lost 10 bases, V lost 7 bases, and 7 bases had no gene match. Germline V gives CDR1 SGHDT, CDR2 YYEEEE. CDR3 sequence reads: CASQRDRGGKLFF. As DNA, the CDR3 is TGTGCCAGCCAAAGGGACAGGGGTGGAAAACTGTTTTTT.

This clonotype has only a few counts. This chain uses TRBV12-3 or TRBV12-4 with TRBJ1-3; D is possibly TRBD1 (6 bases). V was shortened by 6 bases and J by 4 bases, with 16 bases between the two germline ends. The CDR3 length is 15 residues. DNA for the CDR3: TGTGCCAGCAGACCCTCCGGGGGCGCCGGAAACACCATATATTTT. Amino acid sequence: CASRPSGGAGNTIYF.

This clonotype has ten or more counts. The chain combines TRBV7-2 with TRBJ2-1, with 10 nucleotides matching TRBD2. Germline V gene sequence: CDR1 SGHTA, CDR2 FQGNSA. The CDR3 loop spans 15 amino acids. Unmatched junction bases numbered 4, after V lost 4 bases and J lost 4 bases. The CDR3 spells CASSSMTSGYNEQFF. The CDR3 DNA reads as TGTGCCAGCAGCTCGATGACTAGCGGGTACAATGAGCAGTTCTTC.

The chain carries TRBV9 and TRBJ2-3, with D perhaps assigned TRBD1 or TRBD2 (5 bases each). Trimming took 0 bases from V and 3 from J, leaving 8 bases between them. Germline V CDR1 and CDR2: SGDLS, YYNGEE. CDR3 size: 14 residues. The CDR3 reads CASSVVGETDTQYF. The CDR3 DNA reads TGTGCCAGCAGCGTAGTAGGGGAGACAGATACGCAGTATTTT.

This CDR3 reads CASSSDRLYGYTF. The CDR3 region has the DNA TGTGCCAGCAGCTCGGACAGGTTATATGGCTACACCTTC. The rearrangement links TRBV6-1 to TRBJ1-2, with TRBD1 matching 7 bases. The V gene's germline CDR1 is MNHNS and CDR2 SASEGT. The J segment lost 5 bases and the V segment lost 6 bases, leaving 6 bases of the junction unmatched. The CDR3 is 13 residues long.

There are many counts of this clonotype. V usage is TRBV5-1 and J usage is TRBJ2-5; 8 nucleotides line up with TRBD1. V gave up 0 bases and J gave up 5 bases; unmatched junction bases: 12. Germline values: CDR1 SGHRS, CDR2 YFSETQ. CDR3 size: 17 residues. This CDR3 is CASSLAGGQGVGETQYF. As DNA, the CDR3 is TGCGCCAGCAGCTTGGCCGGCGGACAGGGCGTAGGGGAGACCCAGTACTTC. Complete variable domain (other parts from reference TRBV5-1 and TRBJ2-5): KAGVTQTPRYLIKTRGQQVTLSCSPISGHRSVSWYQQTPGQGLQFLFEYFSETQRNKGNFPGRFSGRQFSNSRSEMNVSTLELGDSALYLCASSLAGGQGVGETQYFGPGTRLLVL.

The chain couples TRBV27 to TRBJ1-1; 8 nucleotides align to TRBD1. V lost 2 bases and J lost 5; bases outside the gene matches: 7. The CDR3 is 15 residues long. CDR1 and CDR2 (germline): MNHEY, SMNVEV (reference sequence). The DNA for the CDR3 is TGTGCCAGCAGTTTAAGTTTCAGGGGGCGAACTGAAGCTTTCTTT. Translating it yields CASSLSFRGRTEAFF.

This clonotype has a count of ten or more. The rearrangement links TRBV28 to TRBJ1-4; D not resolved. Germline-derived CDR1 and CDR2 are MDHEN and SYDVKM. The CDR3 loop spans 13 amino acids. Trimming left V 6 bases short and J 4 bases short, with 9 bases between. CDR3 amino acids: CASSLQLNEKLFF. The CDR3 coding sequence is TGTGCCAGCAGCCTGCAACTTAATGAAAAACTGTTTTTT.

The chain combines TRBV6-5 with TRBJ2-7; no clear D. CDR1 MNHEY and CDR2 SVGAGI come from the germline V gene. The V end was cut by 4 bases, the J end by 3 bases, with 10 bases between. The CDR3 has 13 residues. CDR3 amino acids: CASSSGPGYEQYF. The DNA of the CDR3 is TGTGCCAGCAGTTCAGGTCCTGGCTACGAGCAGTACTTC.

This clonotype was picked up many times. V and J are TRBV6-5 and TRBJ2-5; TRBD2 matches 13 bases. The CDR3 totals 15 residues. CDR1 is MNHEY and CDR2 is SVGAGI in the germline V gene. Trimming took 2 bases from V and 4 from J; bases not matched to a gene: 1. The CDR3 here is CASSYRLAGGETQYF. As DNA, the CDR3 is TGTGCCAGCAGTTACAGACTAGCGGGAGGAGAGACCCAGTACTTC.